Shown below are 10 T cell receptor beta chains from a single sample sequenced in a study of cytomegalovirus exposure and HLA in healthy donors. Profiling relied on immunoSEQ multiplex PCR, and the TCRdb table lists in-frame clones only, not all of them. The sample holds around 130,000 clones, around 85% seen once. Material for sequencing was PBMCs. The receptors shown here come from a woman aged 30 to 39 in good health and CMV-seronegative.

The J gene is TRBJ1-3, the V gene TRBV6-1; D call uncertain. Germline assignment: CDR1 MNHNS and CDR2 SASEGT. The CDR3 runs to 15 residues. The germline V and J ends were trimmed by 3 bases and 0 bases, with 9 bases remaining between them. In DNA form, the CDR3 reads TGTGCCAGCAGTGAGCAACAGAGCTCTGGAAACACCATATATTTT. Protein product: CASSEQQSSGNTIYF.

This sequence joins TRBV19 and TRBJ1-2; 9 bases line up with TRBD1. The J segment lost 2 bases and the V segment lost 6 bases, leaving 10 bases of the junction unmatched. The CDR3 is made up of 16 amino acids. Germline lookup yields CDR1 LNHDA and CDR2 SQIVND (reference sequence). The CDR3 loop reads CASSRTGDVANYGYTF. As DNA, the CDR3 is TGTGCCAGTAGCCGGACAGGGGACGTCGCCAACTATGGCTACACCTTC.

V usage is TRBV19 and J usage is TRBJ1-1, with a possible D match to TRBD1 (6 bases). There are 14 residues in the CDR3. The ends were cut back, 6 bases at V and 1 base at J, with 12 bases in the middle. In germline, CDR1 is LNHDA, CDR2 SQIVND (reference sequence). CDR3 protein: CASRTPDRNTEAFF. The CDR3 DNA sequence: TGTGCCAGTAGAACCCCGGACAGGAACACTGAAGCTTTCTTT. Filled out from reference TRBV19 and TRBJ1-1, the complete variable domain reads DGGITQSPKYLFRKEGQNVTLSCEQNLNHDAMYWYRQDPGQGLRLIYYSQIVNDFQKGDIAEGYSVSREKKESFPLTVTSAQKNPTAFYLCASRTPDRNTEAFFGQGTRLTVV.

This chain connects TRBV5-1 to TRBJ2-2, with TRBD1 as a possible D gene (6 bases). The V gene's germline CDR1 is SGHRS and CDR2 YFSETQ. Trimming stripped 0 bases from V and 2 bases from J, with 8 bases between. The CDR3 loop spans 15 amino acids. Written as DNA, the CDR3 is TGCGCCAGCAGCTTGGGGACAGTTAACACCGGGGAGCTGTTTTTT. Translated: CASSLGTVNTGELFF. Based on the CDR3 plus reference TRBV5-1 and TRBJ2-2, the full variable domain is KAGVTQTPRYLIKTRGQQVTLSCSPISGHRSVSWYQQTPGQGLQFLFEYFSETQRNKGNFPGRFSGRQFSNSRSEMNVSTLELGDSALYLCASSLGTVNTGELFFGEGSRLTVL.

This rearrangement joins TRBV6-5 to TRBJ1-3, with 10 bases that match TRBD1. CDR1 is MNHEY and CDR2 is SVGAGI in the germline V gene. V lost 5 bases and J lost 4; bases outside the gene matches: 2. This CDR3 spans 14 amino acids. The CDR3 here is CASSRDRGGNTIYF. Written as DNA, the CDR3 is TGTGCCAGCAGTCGGGACAGGGGAGGAAACACCATATATTTT.

The V gene is TRBV7-8, the J gene TRBJ2-5, with TRBD2 matching 12 bases. Germline V CDR1 and CDR2: SGHVS, FQNEAQ. The V and J ends lost 5 bases and 3 bases, in that order; junction bases with no gene match: 7. The CDR3 covers 16 residues. The CDR3 sequence: CASSNPSGGEKETQYF. CDR3 in DNA: TGTGCCAGCAGCAACCCTAGCGGGGGGGAGAAAGAGACCCAGTACTTC.

The V call is TRBV30, the J call TRBJ2-7, with a weak D call TRBD2 (5 bases). CDR1 and CDR2 from the germline V gene are GTSNPN and SVGIG (reference sequence). The V gene lost 3 bases and the J gene lost 0 bases, with 12 bases spanning the gap. This CDR3 region has 14 residues. In DNA, the CDR3 is TGTGCCTGGAGCGCGGAAGGGAGCTCCTACGAGCAGTACTTC. Amino acid sequence: CAWSAEGSSYEQYF.

The sample holds a few counts of this clone. The chain couples TRBV4-3 to TRBJ2-7, with TRBD1 as a possible D gene (6 bases). The CDR3 consists of 15 residues. V was pared by 0 bases and J by 7 bases, with 16 bases between. CDR1 is LGHNA and CDR2 is YSLEER in the germline V gene. In DNA, the CDR3 is TGCGCCAGCAGCCAAGATCCGACAGATCAGGGGGAGCAGTACTTC. Translating it yields CASSQDPTDQGEQYF.

This chain joins TRBV5-1 and TRBJ1-1; D uncertain. CDR1 SGHRS and CDR2 YFSETQ come from the germline V gene. CDR3 length equals 14 residues. V shed 2 bases and J shed 0 bases, with 8 bases lying between them. In DNA, the CDR3 is TGCGCCAGCAGCTTACAGATTATGAACACTGAAGCTTTCTTT. It codes for CASSLQIMNTEAFF.

This clone was seen ten or more times. The V and J genes are TRBV9 and TRBJ2-1; 11 nucleotides agree with TRBD1. This CDR3 contains 15 residues. The ends lost 6 bases at V and 4 bases at J; junction bases unmatched: 6. Germline CDR1 reads SGDLS; CDR2 reads YYNGEE. The CDR3: CASNRGTGGYNEQFF. The CDR3 nucleotides read TGTGCCAGCAACCGCGGGACAGGGGGATACAATGAGCAGTTCTTC.